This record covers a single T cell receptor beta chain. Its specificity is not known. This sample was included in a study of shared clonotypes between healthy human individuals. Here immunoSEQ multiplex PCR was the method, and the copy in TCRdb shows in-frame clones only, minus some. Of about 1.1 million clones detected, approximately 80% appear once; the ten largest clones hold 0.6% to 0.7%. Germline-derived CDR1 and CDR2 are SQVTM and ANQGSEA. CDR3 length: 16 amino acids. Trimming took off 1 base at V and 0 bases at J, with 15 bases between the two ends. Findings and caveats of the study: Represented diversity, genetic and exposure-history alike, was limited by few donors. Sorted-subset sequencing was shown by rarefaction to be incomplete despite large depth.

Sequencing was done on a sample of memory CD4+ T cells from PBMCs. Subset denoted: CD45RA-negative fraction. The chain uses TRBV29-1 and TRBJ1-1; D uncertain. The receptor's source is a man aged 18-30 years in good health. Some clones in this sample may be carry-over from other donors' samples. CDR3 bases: TGCAGCGTTGAAGGGATGGCGCGACCGATGAACACTGAAGCTTTCTTT. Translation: CSVEGMARPMNTEAFF.